The 31 T cell receptor beta chains below were found in one sample sequenced in a study of blood T cell repertoires in COVID-19. Here immunoSEQ multiplex PCR was the method, and the copy in TCRdb shows in-frame clones only, minus some. The sample yields 300,000 to 450,000 clones, around 87% seen once. Sequenced material: peripheral blood. Receptors originate from a woman aged 25 to 39 with COVID-19, enrolled during active disease.

The chain links TRBV6-6 to TRBJ2-7, with TRBD1 identical over 9 bases. The CDR3 has 13 amino acids. The V gene's germline CDR1 is MNHNY and CDR2 SVGAGI (reference sequence). The ends lost 10 bases at V and 5 bases at J; junction bases unmatched: 9. CDR3 bases: TGTGCCATCGGGACAGGGATTCCCAACGAGCAGTACTTC. As protein: CAIGTGIPNEQYF.

The V call is TRBV7-9, the J call TRBJ2-3, with a tentative D call TRBD1 (6 bases). Germline CDR1 reads SEHNR; CDR2 reads FQNEAQ (reference sequence). The CDR3 covers 15 residues. Trimming removed 5 bases from V and 5 bases from J, with 17 bases in between. The CDR3 DNA reads TGTGCCAGCAGCAGACAGATCGAACAGGGAGATACGCAGTATTTT. Its translation: CASSRQIEQGDTQYF.

The V and J genes are TRBV7-9 and TRBJ2-2; the D gene is possibly TRBD1 (5 bases). Germline lookup yields CDR1 SEHNR and CDR2 FQNEAQ (reference sequence). V was clipped by 2 bases and J by 0 bases, with 7 bases between them. The CDR3 loop spans 15 amino acids. DNA for the CDR3: TGTGCCAGCAGCTTACAGGGCCCGAACACCGGGGAGCTGTTTTTT. It yields the protein CASSLQGPNTGELFF.

This chain links TRBV12-3 or TRBV12-4 with TRBJ2-4; 8 nucleotides align to TRBD1. After removal of 5 bases from V and 8 bases from J, the junction contained 5 bases not matched to a gene. The CDR3 extends over 13 amino acids. The CDR3 DNA reads TGTGCCAGCAGTGGACAGGGAATAGACATTCAGTACTTC. It translates to CASSGQGIDIQYF.

The chain carries TRBV19 and TRBJ1-1; 8 nucleotides align to TRBD1. The CDR3 is made up of 15 amino acids. J was trimmed by 5 bases and V by 1 base; bases with no gene match: 6. From germline, CDR1 is LNHDA and CDR2 SQIVND (reference sequence). This CDR3 reads CASSIAWTGKTEAFF. The DNA of the CDR3 is TGTGCCAGTAGTATAGCCTGGACAGGGAAGACTGAAGCTTTCTTT.

V and J are TRBV25-1 and TRBJ2-3; 7 bases agree with TRBD2. The CDR3 covers 15 residues. V dropped 8 bases and J dropped 2; count of bases not matched to a gene: 10. CDR1 MGHDK and CDR2 SYGVNS come from the germline V gene. The CDR3 spells CASAPGTTYTDTQYF. For the CDR3, the DNA is TGTGCCAGCGCTCCCGGGACTACCTACACAGATACGCAGTATTTT.

The V and J genes are TRBV5-1 and TRBJ2-3; 8 nucleotides align to TRBD2. V trimming: 3 bases; J trimming: 3 bases; junction bases outside the gene matches: 3. The CDR3 is made up of 14 amino acids. Germline V gene sequence: CDR1 SGHRS, CDR2 YFSETQ. The CDR3 reads CASSSSSGTDTQYF. In nucleotides, the CDR3 is TGCGCCAGCAGCTCGTCTAGCGGGACAGATACGCAGTATTTT.

The J gene is TRBJ2-7, the V gene TRBV11-2, with TRBD2 identical over 8 bases. Per germline, CDR1 SGHAT and CDR2 FQNNGV. The V gene end was trimmed by 1 base and the J gene end by 2 bases; junction bases not matched to a gene: 4. The CDR3 runs 15 residues. This CDR3 is CASSLGSGGTYEQYF. CDR3 DNA sequence: TGTGCCAGCAGCTTAGGGTCGGGAGGGACCTACGAGCAGTACTTC.

V is TRBV5-1 and J is TRBJ1-1; no reliable D call. Deletions cut 2 bases from V and 0 bases from J, with 14 bases between. The CDR3 contains 16 residues. In germline, CDR1 is SGHRS, CDR2 YFSETQ. CDR3 in DNA: TGCGCCAGCAGCTTTATCGGGAGCGGGATGAACACTGAAGCTTTCTTT. This gives the protein CASSFIGSGMNTEAFF. The full variable domain, its missing parts supplied by reference TRBV5-1 and TRBJ1-1, is KAGVTQTPRYLIKTRGQQVTLSCSPISGHRSVSWYQQTPGQGLQFLFEYFSETQRNKGNFPGRFSGRQFSNSRSEMNVSTLELGDSALYLCASSFIGSGMNTEAFFGQGTRLTVV.

The genes are TRBV7-2 and TRBJ1-2; 7 bases fit TRBD1. The germline gives CDR1 SGHTA, CDR2 FQGNSA. Trimming removed 7 bases from V and 4 bases from J; junction bases left unmatched: 18. The CDR3 loop spans 17 amino acids. The CDR3 spells CASTFSAAVDRRYGYTF. DNA of the CDR3: TGTGCCAGCACCTTTTCAGCCGCCGTGGACAGGCGCTATGGCTACACCTTC.

Concerning this clone itself: The sample has other DNA sequences that encode this CDR3 too. V is TRBV2 and J is TRBJ2-1; TRBD2 matches 9 bases. V shed 6 bases and J 4 bases; nucleotides not matched to a gene: 7. Germline values: CDR1 SNHLY, CDR2 FYNNEI. The CDR3 runs to 15 residues. The CDR3 DNA follows: TGTGCCAGCAGGGCCGGGACTAGCAGTTACAATGAGCAGTTCTTC. This translates into CASRAGTSSYNEQFF.

The gene calls are TRBV2 and TRBJ1-4, with 9 nucleotides matching TRBD1. Trimming removed 7 bases from V and 8 bases from J; junction bases left unmatched: 8. This CDR3 has 14 residues. Per germline, CDR1 SNHLY and CDR2 FYNNEI. The CDR3 nucleotides read TGTGCCAGCATAACGGACAGGGGCGTAGAAAAACTGTTTTTT. As protein: CASITDRGVEKLFF. The full variable domain, with the rest looked up from reference TRBV2 and TRBJ1-4, is EPEVTQTPSHQVTQMGQEVILRCVPISNHLYFYWYRQILGQKVEFLVSFYNNEISEKSEIFDDQFSVERPDGSNFTLKIRSTKLEDSAMYFCASITDRGVEKLFFGSGTQLSVL.

This clone was picked up one time. The chain joins TRBV24-1 to TRBJ2-1, with 9 bases aligning to TRBD2. J was trimmed by 6 bases and V by 5 bases; bases with no gene match: 13. CDR1 and CDR2 (germline): KGHDR, SFDVKD. This CDR3 has 17 amino acids. This CDR3 reads CATSAPRGGRVSNEQFF. CDR3 nucleotides: TGTGCCACCAGTGCCCCCCGCGGCGGGAGGGTTAGCAATGAGCAGTTCTTC.

This clone was seen a few times. The V and J genes are TRBV5-5 and TRBJ2-7; TRBD1 matches at 11 bases. Germline CDR1 is SGHKS and CDR2 is YYEKEE (reference sequence). After removal of 2 bases from V and 3 bases from J, the junction contained 7 bases not matched to a gene. The CDR3 contains 16 residues. In DNA, the CDR3 is TGTGCCAGCAGCTTACGGGTCGGGACAGGGGGCTACGAGCAGTACTTC. Translation gives CASSLRVGTGGYEQYF.

The rearrangement uses TRBV6-6 and TRBJ2-7; D perhaps matches TRBD1 (5 bases). CDR1 is MNHNY and CDR2 is SVGAGI in the germline V gene (reference sequence). This CDR3 is 16 amino acids long. V was cut by 0 bases and J by 7 bases, with 19 bases left in between. CDR3 DNA sequence: TGTGCCAGCAGTTACTCCATGGACACACTCAAGGGAGAGCAGTACTTC. This sequence encodes CASSYSMDTLKGEQYF.

J is TRBJ2-2 and V is TRBV19, with 7 bases aligning to TRBD2. CDR1 LNHDA and CDR2 SQIVND come from the germline V gene (reference sequence). The CDR3 sequence is 15 residues long. V shed 2 bases and J 2 bases; nucleotides not matched to a gene: 2. CDR3 loop: CASSITSVNTGELFF. The CDR3 DNA reads TGTGCCAGTAGTATAACTAGCGTTAACACCGGGGAGCTGTTTTTT.

This sequence joins TRBV6-2 or TRBV6-3 and TRBJ1-2, with 8 bases fitting TRBD1. The CDR3 runs 14 residues. CDR1 MNHEY and CDR2 SVGEGT come from the germline V gene. Trimming took 6 bases from V and 8 from J; bases not matched to a gene: 11. The CDR3 nucleotides are TGTGCCAGCAGCCAAAACAACGACAGGGGAGGCTACACCTTC. Translation gives CASSQNNDRGGYTF.

The chain is built from TRBV15 and TRBJ2-7; no firm D call. The CDR3 covers 13 residues. Trimming shortened V by 0 bases and J by 6 bases, and 9 bases separated the two germline ends. CDR1 is LNHNV, CDR2 YYDKDF, per germline (reference sequence). The CDR3 spells CATSRDPGVEQYF. In DNA form, the CDR3 reads TGTGCCACCAGCAGAGATCCGGGTGTCGAGCAGTACTTC.

V and J are TRBV24-1 and TRBJ2-5, with 9 bases fitting TRBD2. Per germline, CDR1 KGHDR and CDR2 SFDVKD. V shed 4 bases, J shed 3 bases, and the junction held 8 bases outside the gene matches. This CDR3 is 16 amino acids long. As DNA, the CDR3 is TGTGCCACCAGTGACCCCGCGGGCGGGGGGGAAGAGACCCAGTACTTC. This gives the protein CATSDPAGGGEETQYF.

The chain is built from TRBV6-6 and TRBJ2-2, with TRBD1 as a possible D gene (6 bases). V lost 5 bases, J lost 5 bases, and 21 bases lay in between. This CDR3 is 17 amino acids long. Germline CDR1 is MNHNY and CDR2 is SVGAGI (reference sequence). The CDR3 bases are TGTGCCAGCAGTCTAGCCCCCTCAGGGGCAAATACCGGGGAGCTGTTTTTT. Amino acids: CASSLAPSGANTGELFF.

The V call is TRBV18, the J call TRBJ2-3; TRBD1 aligns across 8 bases. CDR1 is KGHSH, CDR2 LQKENI, per germline. The CDR3 extends over 18 amino acids. The J segment lost 3 bases and the V segment lost 3 bases, leaving 14 bases of the junction unmatched. The CDR3 sequence is CASSPRPQGAGETDTQYF. The CDR3 coding sequence is TGTGCCAGCTCACCCAGGCCCCAGGGGGCAGGAGAAACAGATACGCAGTATTTT.

J is TRBJ2-3 and V is TRBV2; 9 nucleotides match TRBD1. Germline V lookup: CDR1 SNHLY, CDR2 FYNNEI. The CDR3 has 19 amino acids. Trimming cost V 2 bases and J 0 bases; bases outside gene matches: 12. This CDR3 reads CASSERGTGRIVSTDTQYF. The CDR3 nucleotides read TGTGCCAGCAGTGAAAGGGGGACAGGGAGGATAGTTAGCACAGATACGCAGTATTTT.

The rearrangement joins TRBV6-5 to TRBJ2-1, with 12 bases fitting TRBD2. CDR1 MNHEY and CDR2 SVGAGI come from the germline V gene. The CDR3 length is 15 residues. V gave up 5 bases and J gave up 8 bases; unmatched junction bases: 7. The CDR3 is CASSPSGRAADEQFF. The CDR3 nucleotides read TGTGCCAGCAGTCCTAGCGGGAGGGCCGCTGATGAGCAGTTCTTC.

The chain couples TRBV5-1 to TRBJ2-7; TRBD2 is a possible D gene (6 bases). The CDR3 totals 16 residues. V lost 7 bases to trimming and J lost 1 base, with 21 bases between them. Germline V gene lookup returns CDR1 SGHRS and CDR2 YFSETQ. The CDR3 nucleotides read TGCGCCAGCGGAAGAGGTGGGGGGTCCCCTTCCTACGAGCAGTACTTC. Translating it yields CASGRGGGSPSYEQYF.

This chain uses TRBV3-1 (or the pseudogene TRBV3-2) with TRBJ2-5, with TRBD1 matching 9 bases. Per the germline V gene, CDR1 is LGHDT and CDR2 is YNNKEL (reference sequence). The CDR3 totals 14 residues. Trimming at V came to 1 base and at J to 3 bases, leaving 0 bases not matched to a gene. The DNA for the CDR3 is TGTGCCAGCAGCCAAGGGGACAGGGAAGAGACCCAGTACTTC. It encodes CASSQGDREETQYF.

V usage is TRBV5-1 and J usage is TRBJ1-3; no clear D. The CDR3 is 15 amino acids. Trimming removed 5 bases from V and 0 bases from J, with 12 bases in between. From germline, CDR1 is SGHRS and CDR2 YFSETQ. The CDR3 protein is CASRDGPSSGNTIYF. The CDR3 DNA sequence: TGCGCCAGCAGGGATGGGCCGAGCTCTGGAAACACCATATATTTT.

The chain has TRBV2 and TRBJ2-1; D may be TRBD1 (5 bases). V lost 7 bases to trimming and J lost 8 bases, with 18 bases between them. The CDR3 has 14 amino acids. Germline CDR1 SNHLY, CDR2 FYNNEI. Here the CDR3 DNA reads TGTGCCAGCAATCCCATGGGCAGGGTACATGAGCAGTTCTTC. Its protein product is CASNPMGRVHEQFF.

CDR3: CATSDPSGTGGMTQYF. The CDR3 DNA reads TGTGCCACCAGTGATCCTTCCGGGACAGGGGGGATGACCCAGTACTTC. The gene calls are TRBV24-1 and TRBJ2-5, with 11 positions matching TRBD1. In germline, CDR1 is KGHDR, CDR2 SFDVKD. The CDR3 is 16 residues long. The V gene end was trimmed by 3 bases and the J gene end by 7 bases; junction bases not matched to a gene: 9.

This rearrangement joins TRBV5-1 to TRBJ2-3, with 9 bases aligning to TRBD2. Germline V gene data show CDR1 as SGHRS and CDR2 as YFSETQ. There are 15 residues in the CDR3. V lost 4 bases, J lost 2 bases, and 5 bases stayed unmatched. The CDR3 DNA sequence: TGCGCCAGCAGCATCCCTAGCGGGAACACAGATACGCAGTATTTT. It encodes CASSIPSGNTDTQYF. Complete variable domain (other parts from reference TRBV5-1 and TRBJ2-3): KAGVTQTPRYLIKTRGQQVTLSCSPISGHRSVSWYQQTPGQGLQFLFEYFSETQRNKGNFPGRFSGRQFSNSRSEMNVSTLELGDSALYLCASSIPSGNTDTQYFGPGTRLTVL.

This clone has just one count. V is TRBV5-1 and J is TRBJ2-2; perhaps TRBD2 as D (5 bases). The length of the CDR3 is 14 residues. The V gene lost 4 bases and the J gene lost 6 bases, with 13 bases spanning the gap. Germline V CDR1 and CDR2: SGHRS, YFSETQ. CDR3 sequence (DNA): TGCGCCAGCAGCACGAGCGGCCCGCCCGGGGAGCTGTTTTTT. Its protein product is CASSTSGPPGELFF.

The chain has TRBV6-5 and TRBJ2-4; D is perhaps TRBD2 (5 bases). CDR1 and CDR2 (germline): MNHEY, SVGAGI. The CDR3 sequence is 15 residues long. The V end was cut by 5 bases, the J end by 9 bases, with 20 bases between. The DNA for the CDR3 is TGTGCCAGCAGTAACGCATTCTGGGGAGTAGGCATTCAGTACTTC. This gives the protein CASSNAFWGVGIQYF.